The TCR beta chain under discussion was sequenced for a study of T cells in localized non-small cell lung cancer. Study outcomes and limitations: Higher adjacent-lung clonality was associated with shorter survival.

Sequencing was performed with immunoSEQ multiplex PCR; in TCRdb, only in-frame clones are kept and a portion is missing. The sample lists some 32,000 clones; 90% to 95% were seen once. The CDR3 sequence is 15 residues long. The V gene lost 2 bases and the J gene lost 9 bases, with 17 bases spanning the gap. A note on this clone: The antigen is not known.

The source material was peripheral blood, sampled before any cancer treatment. The origin of this receptor is a woman aged 35-75 years with stage I lung adenocarcinoma. The chain is built from TRBV23-1 and TRBJ2-1; D possibly matches TRBD1 or TRBD2 (5 bases each). TRBV23-1 is annotated as an ORF whose role is uncertain. The CDR3 loop reads CASSQHPNQGAEQFF. The DNA of the CDR3 is TGCGCCAGCAGTCAACACCCCAACCAGGGAGCTGAGCAGTTCTTC.